Here is one TCR beta chain with its context. The data derive from a study of cytomegalovirus exposure and HLA in healthy donors. In the PCR, 60 Vbeta and 13 Jbeta primers were used. The method was immunoSEQ multiplex PCR; TCRdb's version includes in-frame clones alone and lacks a portion of them. The table lists some 150,000 clones, around 80% of them singletons. V gave up 1 base and J gave up 6 bases, with 13 bases separating them. This CDR3 is 14 amino acids long. CDR1 MGHRA and CDR2 YSYEKL come from the germline V gene. This rearrangement joins TRBV4-1 to TRBJ2-7, with D tentatively TRBD1 (7 bases). The receptor's source is a woman aged 40 to 55 in good health and CMV-seropositive. Sequenced sample: PBMCs. The CDR3 loop reads CASSQVMQGGEQYF. The DNA of the CDR3 is TGCGCCAGCAGCCAAGTAATGCAGGGGGGCGAGCAGTACTTC.